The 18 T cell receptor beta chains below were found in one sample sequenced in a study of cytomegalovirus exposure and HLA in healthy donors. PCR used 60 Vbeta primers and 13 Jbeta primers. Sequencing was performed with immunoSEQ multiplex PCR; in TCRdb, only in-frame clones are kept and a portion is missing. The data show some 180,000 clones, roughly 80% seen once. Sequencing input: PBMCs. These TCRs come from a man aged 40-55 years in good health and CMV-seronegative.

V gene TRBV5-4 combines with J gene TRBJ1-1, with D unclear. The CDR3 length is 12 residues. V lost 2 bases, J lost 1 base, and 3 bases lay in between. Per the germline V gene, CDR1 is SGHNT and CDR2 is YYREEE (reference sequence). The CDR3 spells CASSFQNTEAFF. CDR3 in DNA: TGTGCCAGCAGCTTCCAGAACACTGAAGCTTTCTTT.

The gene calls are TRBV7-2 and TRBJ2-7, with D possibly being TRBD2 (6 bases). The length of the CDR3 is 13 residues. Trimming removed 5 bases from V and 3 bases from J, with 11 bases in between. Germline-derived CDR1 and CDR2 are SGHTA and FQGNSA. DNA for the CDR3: TGTGCCAGCAGCCTTAGCGGTCGCTACGAGCAGTACTTC. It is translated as CASSLSGRYEQYF.

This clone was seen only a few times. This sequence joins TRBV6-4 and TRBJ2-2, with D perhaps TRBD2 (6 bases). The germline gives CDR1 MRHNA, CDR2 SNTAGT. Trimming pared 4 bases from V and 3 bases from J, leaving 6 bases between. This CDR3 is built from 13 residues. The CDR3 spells CASSAGDTGELFF. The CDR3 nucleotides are TGTGCCAGCAGTGCGGGAGACACCGGGGAGCTGTTTTTT.

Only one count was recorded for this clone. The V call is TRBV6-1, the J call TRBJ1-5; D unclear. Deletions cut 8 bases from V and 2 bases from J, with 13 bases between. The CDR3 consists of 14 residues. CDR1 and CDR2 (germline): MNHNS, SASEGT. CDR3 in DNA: TGTGCCAGCGCGAGCCGATACCGCAATCAGCCCCAGCATTTT. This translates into CASASRYRNQPQHF.

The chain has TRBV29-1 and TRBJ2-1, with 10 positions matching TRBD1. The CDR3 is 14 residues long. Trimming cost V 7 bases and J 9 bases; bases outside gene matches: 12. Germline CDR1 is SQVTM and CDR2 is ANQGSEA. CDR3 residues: CSGSGTGVQGEQFF. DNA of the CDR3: TGCAGCGGGAGCGGGACAGGGGTACAGGGTGAGCAGTTCTTC.

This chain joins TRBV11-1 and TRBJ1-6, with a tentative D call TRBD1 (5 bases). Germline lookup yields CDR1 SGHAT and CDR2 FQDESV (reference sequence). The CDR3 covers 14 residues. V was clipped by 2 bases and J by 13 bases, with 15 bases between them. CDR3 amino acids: CASSLRTARGPLHF. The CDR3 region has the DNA TGTGCCAGCAGCTTACGGACGGCCCGGGGGCCCCTCCACTTT.

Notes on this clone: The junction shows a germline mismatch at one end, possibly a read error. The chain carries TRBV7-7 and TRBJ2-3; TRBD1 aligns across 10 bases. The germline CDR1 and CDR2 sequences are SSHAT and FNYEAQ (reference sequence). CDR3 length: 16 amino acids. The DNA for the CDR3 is TGTGCTAGCAGTACCGGGACAGGGGCATCGGTAGATACGCAGTATTTT. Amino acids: CASSTGTGASVDTQYF.

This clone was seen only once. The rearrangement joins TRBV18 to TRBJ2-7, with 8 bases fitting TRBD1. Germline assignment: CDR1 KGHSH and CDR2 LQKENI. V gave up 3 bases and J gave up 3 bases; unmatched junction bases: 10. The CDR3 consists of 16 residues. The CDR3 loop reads CASSPNTGTGLYEQYF. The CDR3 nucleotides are TGTGCCAGCTCACCGAACACCGGGACAGGTCTCTACGAGCAGTACTTC. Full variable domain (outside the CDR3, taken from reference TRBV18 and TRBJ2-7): NAGVMQNPRHLVRRRGQEARLRCSPMKGHSHVYWYRQLPEEGLKFMVYLQKENIIDESGMPKERFSAEFPKEGPSILRIQQVVRGDSAAYFCASSPNTGTGLYEQYFGPGTRLTVT.

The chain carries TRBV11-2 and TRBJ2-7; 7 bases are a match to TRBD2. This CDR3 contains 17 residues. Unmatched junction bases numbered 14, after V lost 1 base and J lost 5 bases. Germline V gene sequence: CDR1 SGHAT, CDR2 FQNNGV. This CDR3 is CASSLVVPGGPWDEQYF. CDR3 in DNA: TGTGCCAGCAGCTTAGTCGTACCGGGGGGTCCCTGGGACGAGCAGTACTTC.

Here the CDR3 reads CASSITDTSQPQHF. In DNA form, the CDR3 reads TGTGCCAGCAGTATTACGGACACCAGTCAGCCCCAGCATTTT. The chain combines TRBV6-1 with TRBJ1-5, with a tentative D call TRBD1 (5 bases). Germline CDR1 and CDR2: MNHNS and SASEGT. V was cut by 5 bases and J by 6 bases, with 14 bases left in between. CDR3 size: 14 residues.

CDR3 sequence: CASSQEGPPGGQFF. The CDR3 nucleotides read TGCGCCAGCAGCCAAGAAGGTCCCCCCGGCGGGCAGTTCTTC. V usage is TRBV4-1 and J usage is TRBJ2-1, with unresolved D. Trimming took 0 bases from V and 12 from J, leaving 15 bases between them. In germline, CDR1 is MGHRA, CDR2 YSYEKL. This CDR3 has 14 amino acids.

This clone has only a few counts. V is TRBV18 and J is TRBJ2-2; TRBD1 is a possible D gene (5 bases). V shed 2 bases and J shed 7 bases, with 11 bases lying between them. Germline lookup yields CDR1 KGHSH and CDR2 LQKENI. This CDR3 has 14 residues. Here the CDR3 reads CASSPSRAIGELFF. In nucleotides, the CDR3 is TGTGCCAGCTCACCATCCAGGGCAATCGGGGAGCTGTTTTTT. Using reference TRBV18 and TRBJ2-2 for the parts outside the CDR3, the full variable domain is NAGVMQNPRHLVRRRGQEARLRCSPMKGHSHVYWYRQLPEEGLKFMVYLQKENIIDESGMPKERFSAEFPKEGPSILRIQQVVRGDSAAYFCASSPSRAIGELFFGEGSRLTVL.

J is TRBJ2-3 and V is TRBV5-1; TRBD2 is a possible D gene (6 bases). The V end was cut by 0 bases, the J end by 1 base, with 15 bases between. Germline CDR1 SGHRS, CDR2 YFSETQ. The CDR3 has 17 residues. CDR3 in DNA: TGCGCCAGCAGCTTGGCCGAGAAAGCGGGCGGCACAGATACGCAGTATTTT. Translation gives CASSLAEKAGGTDTQYF.

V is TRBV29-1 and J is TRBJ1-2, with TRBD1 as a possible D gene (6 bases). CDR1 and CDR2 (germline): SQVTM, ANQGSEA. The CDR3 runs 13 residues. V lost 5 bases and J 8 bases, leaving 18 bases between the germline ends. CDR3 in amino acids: CSVPPWTAEGYTF. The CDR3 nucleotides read TGCAGCGTTCCCCCTTGGACAGCCGAAGGCTACACCTTC.

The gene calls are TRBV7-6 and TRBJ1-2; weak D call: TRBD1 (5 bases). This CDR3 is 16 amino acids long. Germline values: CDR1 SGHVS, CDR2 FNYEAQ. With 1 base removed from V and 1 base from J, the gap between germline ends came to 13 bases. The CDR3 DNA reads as TGTGCCAGCAGCTTAGAGGGTATAGGGGTTAACTATGGCTACACCTTC. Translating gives CASSLEGIGVNYGYTF.

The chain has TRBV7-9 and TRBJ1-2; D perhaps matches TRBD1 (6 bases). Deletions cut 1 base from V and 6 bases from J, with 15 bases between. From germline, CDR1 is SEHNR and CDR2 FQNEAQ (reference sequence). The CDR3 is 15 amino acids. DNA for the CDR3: TGTGCCAGCAGCTTAGGGGGAACAGGGCGGGATGGCTACACCTTC. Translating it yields CASSLGGTGRDGYTF.

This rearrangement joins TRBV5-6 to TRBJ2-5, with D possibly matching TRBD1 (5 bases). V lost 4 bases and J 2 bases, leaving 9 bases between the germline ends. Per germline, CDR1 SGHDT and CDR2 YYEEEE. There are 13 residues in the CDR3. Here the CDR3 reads CASSPTVQETQYF. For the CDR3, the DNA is TGTGCCAGCAGCCCGACAGTACAAGAGACCCAGTACTTC.

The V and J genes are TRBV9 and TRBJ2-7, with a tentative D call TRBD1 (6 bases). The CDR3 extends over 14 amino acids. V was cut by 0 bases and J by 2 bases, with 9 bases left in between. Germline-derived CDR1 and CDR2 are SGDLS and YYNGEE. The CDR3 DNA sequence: TGTGCCAGCAGCGTAGATGGACAGACCTACGAGCAGTACTTC. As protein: CASSVDGQTYEQYF.